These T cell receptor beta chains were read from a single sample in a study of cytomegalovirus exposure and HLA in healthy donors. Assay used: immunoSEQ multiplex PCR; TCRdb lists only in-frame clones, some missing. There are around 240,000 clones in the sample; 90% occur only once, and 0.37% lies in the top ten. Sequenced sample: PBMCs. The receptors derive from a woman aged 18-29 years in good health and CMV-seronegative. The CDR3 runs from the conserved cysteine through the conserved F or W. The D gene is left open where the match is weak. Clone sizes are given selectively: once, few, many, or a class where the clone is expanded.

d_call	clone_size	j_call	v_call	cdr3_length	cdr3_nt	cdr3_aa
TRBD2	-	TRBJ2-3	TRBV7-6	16	TGTGCCAGCAGTCCCACTAGCGGGGGGGCCACAGATACGCAGTATTTT	CASSPTSGGATDTQYF
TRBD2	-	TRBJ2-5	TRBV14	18	TGTGCCAGCAGCCATTATGGTGGGCTAGCGGGACACCAAGAGACCCAGTACTTC	CASSHYGGLAGHQETQYF
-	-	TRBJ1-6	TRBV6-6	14	TGTGCCGCCCGATTCGGGGTCTCTGGTTCACCCCTCCACTTT	CAARFGVSGSPLHF
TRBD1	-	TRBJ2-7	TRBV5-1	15	TGCGCCAGCGCGGGCGGGACAGGGAATTTCTACGAGCAGTACTTC	CASAGGTGNFYEQYF
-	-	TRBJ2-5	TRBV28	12	TGTGCCAGCAGCTCCCAACTAGAGACCCAGTACTTC	CASSSQLETQYF
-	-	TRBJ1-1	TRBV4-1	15	TGCGCCAGCAGCCAAGATCAGGGGTGGCGCACTGAAGCTTTCTTT	CASSQDQGWRTEAFF
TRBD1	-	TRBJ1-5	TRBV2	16	TGTGCCAGCAGAAGGGACAGGGGATTTAGCAATCAGCCCCAGCATTTT	CASRRDRGFSNQPQHF
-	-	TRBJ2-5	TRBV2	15	TGTGCCAGCAGTGAGCTCGTGGAGCCTCAAGAGACCCAGTACTTC	CASSELVEPQETQYF
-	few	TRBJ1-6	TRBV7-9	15	TGTGCCAGCAGCTTAGCACAGGGAAATAATTCACCCCTCCACTTT	CASSLAQGNNSPLHF
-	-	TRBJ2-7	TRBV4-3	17	TGCGCCAGCAGCCAAGATATGTACGGACAAGCGAACTACGAGCAGTACTTC	CASSQDMYGQANYEQYF
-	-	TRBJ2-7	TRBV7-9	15	TGTGCCAGCAGCTTCCCACAGGGTGATGCGTACGAGCAGTACTTC	CASSFPQGDAYEQYF
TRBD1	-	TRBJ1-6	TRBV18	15	TGTGCCAGCTCACTCTCCGGGACAGGGGTATCACCCCTCCACTTT	CASSLSGTGVSPLHF
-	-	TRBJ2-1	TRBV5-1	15	TGCGCCAGCAGCTTGGAGGGGATAACGCACAATGAGCAGTTCTTC	CASSLEGITHNEQFF
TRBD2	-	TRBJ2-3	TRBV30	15	TGTGCCTGGAGTGTCCTAGCGGGGGCGTGGGATACGCAGTATTTT	CAWSVLAGAWDTQYF
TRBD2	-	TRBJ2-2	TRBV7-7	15	TGTGCTAGCAGCCGAAGCGGGGGGAACACCGGGGAGCTGTTTTTT	CASSRSGGNTGELFF
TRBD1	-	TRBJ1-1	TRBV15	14	TGTGCCACCCGAACAGGGGAAGCGAACACTGAAGCTTTCTTT	CATRTGEANTEAFF
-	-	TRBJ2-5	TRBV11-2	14	TGTGCCAGCAGCCTTCGGGGAAACCAAGAGACCCAGTACTTC	CASSLRGNQETQYF
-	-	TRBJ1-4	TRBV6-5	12	TGTGCCAGCAGTTCCCATAATGAAAAACTGTTTTTT	CASSSHNEKLFF
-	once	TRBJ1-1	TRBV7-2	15	TGTGCCAGCAGCTTAGGGAGTAGCCTGAACACTGAAGCTTTCTTT	CASSLGSSLNTEAFF
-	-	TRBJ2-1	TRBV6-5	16	TGTGCCAGCAGTTACGCACATTTAACAGACACCAATGAGCAGTTCTTC	CASSYAHLTDTNEQFF
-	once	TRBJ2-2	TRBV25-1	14	TGTGCCAGCAGTGAATACGGGGTGACCGGGGAGCTGTTTTTT	CASSEYGVTGELFF
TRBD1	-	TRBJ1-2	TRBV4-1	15	TGCGCCAGCAGCCAAGTCGGGACAGGGGCTATTGGCTACACCTTC	CASSQVGTGAIGYTF
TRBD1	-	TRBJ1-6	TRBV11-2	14	TGTGCCAGCAGCTTAGGGCAGGGGGTTTCACCCCTCCACTTT	CASSLGQGVSPLHF
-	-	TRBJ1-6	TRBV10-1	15	TGCGCCAGCAGTGACAGGGCCCCTCAAAATTCACCCCTCCACTTT	CASSDRAPQNSPLHF
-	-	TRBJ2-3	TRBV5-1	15	TGCGCCAGCTCAAATTTCGGGGGATCCACAGATACGCAGTATTTT	CASSNFGGSTDTQYF
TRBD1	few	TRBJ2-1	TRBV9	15	TGTGCCAGCAGCGTAAATAGCGCGTCCGGGACAGGGAATTTCTTC	CASSVNSASGTGNFF
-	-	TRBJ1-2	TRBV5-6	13	TGTGCCAGCAGCCGTCGTAATAACTATGGCTACACCTTC	CASSRRNNYGYTF
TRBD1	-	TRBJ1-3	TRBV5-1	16	TGCGCCAGCAGCGGCACAGGGGAGAAGGGTGGAAACACCATATATTTT	CASSGTGEKGGNTIYF
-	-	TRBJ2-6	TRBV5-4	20	TGTGCCAGCAGCCCCCCCATCCAGGGGAGCTCTCTAGATGGGGCCAACGTCCTGACTTTC	CASSPPIQGSSLDGANVLTF
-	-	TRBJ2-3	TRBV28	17	TGTGCCAGCAGTTTCCGACGTCGTGGGGCCTCCACAGATACGCAGTATTTT	CASSFRRRGASTDTQYF
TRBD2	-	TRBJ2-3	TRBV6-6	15	TGTGCCAGCAGTCCTAGCGGGGGCCACTTAGATACGCAGTATTTT	CASSPSGGHLDTQYF
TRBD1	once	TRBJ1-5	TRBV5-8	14	TGTGCCAGCAGCCCAGGGGGTAGCAATCAGCCCCAGCATTTT	CASSPGGSNQPQHF
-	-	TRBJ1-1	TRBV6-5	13	TGTGCCAGCAGTTACTCAGACAGAACTGAAGCTTTCTTT	CASSYSDRTEAFF
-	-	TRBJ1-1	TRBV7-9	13	TGTGCCAGCAGCTTAACATCGAACACTGAAGCTTTCTTT	CASSLTSNTEAFF
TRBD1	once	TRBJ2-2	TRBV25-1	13	TGTGCCAGCAAACAGGGGGCCACCGGGGAGCTGTTTTTT	CASKQGATGELFF
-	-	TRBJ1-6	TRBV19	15	TGTGCCAGTAGTCTCCAAGGGGGTGCCAACTCACCCCTCCACTTT	CASSLQGGANSPLHF
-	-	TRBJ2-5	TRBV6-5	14	TGTGCCAGCAGTTACCTGCCTAACCAAGAGACCCAGTACTTC	CASSYLPNQETQYF
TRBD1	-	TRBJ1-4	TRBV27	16	TGTGCCAGCAGTTTGGAGAGGGGGCGAACTAATGAAAAACTGTTTTTT	CASSLERGRTNEKLFF
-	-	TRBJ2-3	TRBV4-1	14	TGCGCCAGCAGCTATAAAGAACTAGCAGATACGCAGTATTTT	CASSYKELADTQYF
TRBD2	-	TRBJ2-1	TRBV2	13	TGTGCCAGCAGTGCGGGGGGGATCAATGAGCAGTTCTTC	CASSAGGINEQFF
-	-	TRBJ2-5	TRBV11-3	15	TGTGCCAGCAGCTTAGGGGCGACTATACAAGAGACCCAGTACTTC	CASSLGATIQETQYF
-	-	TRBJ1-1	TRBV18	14	TGTGCCAGCTCACCACCCCACAGGAACACTGAAGCTTTCTTT	CASSPPHRNTEAFF
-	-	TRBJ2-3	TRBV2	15	TGTGCCAGCAGTGGCCCCAGGGATCTCGCAGATACGCAGTATTTT	CASSGPRDLADTQYF
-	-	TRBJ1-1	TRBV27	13	TGTGCCAGCAGTTTTAGAGGGTGGACTGAAGCTTTCTTT	CASSFRGWTEAFF
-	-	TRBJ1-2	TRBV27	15	TGTGCCAGCAGTTTAGGCCAGGGCAGGGACTATGGCTACACCTTC	CASSLGQGRDYGYTF
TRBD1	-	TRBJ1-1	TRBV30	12	TGTGCCTGGAGTTTACAGGGGGGTGAAGCTTTCTTT	CAWSLQGGEAFF
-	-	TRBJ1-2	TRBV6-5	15	TGTGCCAGCAGTTACTCCTCGGGGAGATCTTATGGCTACACCTTC	CASSYSSGRSYGYTF
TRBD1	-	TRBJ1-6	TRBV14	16	TGTGCCAGCAGCCCGTTGACAGGGGGCTTTAATTCACCCCTCCACTTT	CASSPLTGGFNSPLHF
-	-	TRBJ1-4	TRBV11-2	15	TGTGCCAGCAGCTTAGAAATCTGGAGGAATGAAAAACTGTTTTTT	CASSLEIWRNEKLFF
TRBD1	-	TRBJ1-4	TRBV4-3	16	TGCGCCAGCAGCCAAGATCCGCCCAGGGGGAATGAAAAACTGTTTTTT	CASSQDPPRGNEKLFF
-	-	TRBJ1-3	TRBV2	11	TGTGCCAGCAGTACCCGGGACACCATATATTTT	CASSTRDTIYF
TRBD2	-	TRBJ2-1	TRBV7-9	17	TGTGCCAGCAGCTCCTCAAAACTAGCGGGGTCGTACAATGAGCAGTTCTTC	CASSSSKLAGSYNEQFF
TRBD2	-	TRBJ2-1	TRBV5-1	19	TGCGCCAGCAGCTTGGCGGTACTAGCGGGGGGGCCGCCCTACAATGAGCAGTTCTTC	CASSLAVLAGGPPYNEQFF
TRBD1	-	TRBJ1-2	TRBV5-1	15	TGCGCCAGCAGCTTGGGGGGACAGGGGAACTATGGCTACACCTTC	CASSLGGQGNYGYTF